A single sample is the source of the 16 T cell receptor beta chains below, sequenced in a study of shared T cell receptors in the human thymus (dated by TCRdb to about 2021). Receptor amplification or capture employed the immunoSEQ multiplex PCR assay. TCRdb holds this immuneACCESS table with in-frame rearrangements only. Some clones are missing; in checked studies, unresolved V genes explain under half, and the rest has no known cause. The sample contains hundreds of thousands of clones, roughly 90% of them found a single time. Roughly 0.0097% of the sample is taken by the ten largest. The sample also formed part of further work on human thymus T cells.

The material sequenced was thymocytes. These receptors originate from a boy in the first two years of life with a congenital heart defect. Donor details come from another sample of the same person, matched by shared clones.

The genes are TRBV15 and TRBJ2-7; 8 nucleotides line up with TRBD2. Germline CDR1 reads LNHNV; CDR2 reads YYDKDF (reference sequence). This CDR3 spans 16 amino acids. V trimming: 0 bases; J trimming: 4 bases; junction bases outside the gene matches: 8. CDR3 in amino acids: CATSREYGAGVYEQYF. The DNA of the CDR3 is TGTGCCACCAGCAGAGAATATGGAGCGGGAGTATACGAGCAGTACTTC.

The chain links TRBV11-3 to TRBJ2-1; the match to TRBD2 covers 12 bases. J was trimmed by 4 bases and V by 5 bases; bases with no gene match: 3. Germline V CDR1 and CDR2: SGHNT, YENEEA. The CDR3 is 15 residues long. The chain's CDR3 is CASSGGLAGYNEQFF. In DNA form, the CDR3 reads TGTGCCAGCAGCGGCGGACTAGCGGGATACAATGAGCAGTTCTTC.

J is TRBJ2-1 and V is TRBV4-2, with 9 bases matching TRBD2. The CDR3 consists of 19 residues. V was pared by 0 bases and J by 4 bases, with 13 bases of the junction left unmatched. Germline CDR1 is LGHNA and CDR2 is YNFKEQ. CDR3 coding DNA: TGTGCCAGCAGCCAAGATGGGCCTAGCGGGGAGGGGGATTACAATGAGCAGTTCTTC. Translated: CASSQDGPSGEGDYNEQFF.

The chain joins TRBV4-1 to TRBJ2-1, with TRBD2 matching 12 bases. V lost 0 bases, J lost 7 bases, and 13 bases stayed unmatched. This CDR3 comprises 19 residues. Germline V lookup: CDR1 MGHRA, CDR2 YSYEKL. The CDR3 coding sequence is TGCGCCAGCAGCCAAGATGGGTCTAGCGGGAGGGGTTTGGGGAATGAGCAGTTCTTC. Translated: CASSQDGSSGRGLGNEQFF.

This clone was recorded only once. The rearrangement links TRBV6-6 to TRBJ2-3, with a tentative D call TRBD2 (6 bases). This CDR3 comprises 15 residues. CDR1 is MNHNY, CDR2 SVGAGI, per germline (reference sequence). V was shortened by 2 bases and J by 0 bases, with 9 bases between the two germline ends. The CDR3 DNA reads as TGTGCCAGCAGTTACGGCGGGATAAGCACAGATACGCAGTATTTT. This codes for CASSYGGISTDTQYF.

CDR3 nucleotides: TGTGCCAGCAGCGCCCCTTCCGCGGAGACCCAGTACTTC. Its translation: CASSAPSAETQYF. The rearrangement uses TRBV9 and TRBJ2-5; D not certain. This CDR3 has 13 amino acids. The V gene's germline CDR1 is SGDLS and CDR2 YYNGEE. V was cut by 3 bases and J by 5 bases, with 11 bases left in between. Complete variable domain (other parts from reference TRBV9 and TRBJ2-5): DSGVTQTPKHLITATGQRVTLRCSPRSGDLSVYWYQQSLDQGLQFLIQYYNGEERAKGNILERFSAQQFPDLHSELNLSSLELGDSALYFCASSAPSAETQYFGPGTRLLVL.

The J gene is TRBJ2-1, the V gene TRBV30, with TRBD2 matching over 9 bases. CDR3 length equals 15 residues. Germline assignment: CDR1 GTSNPN and CDR2 SVGIG (reference sequence). The trim removed 1 base at V and 6 bases at J, leaving 7 bases unmatched. The CDR3 loop is CAWSGCGRASNEQFF. The CDR3 DNA reads TGTGCCTGGAGTGGGTGCGGGAGGGCCTCCAATGAGCAGTTCTTC.

The CDR3 DNA is TGTGCCTGGAGTGTACGACTAGCGGGAGACAATGAGCAGTTCTTC. Translating gives CAWSVRLAGDNEQFF. The chain uses TRBV30 and TRBJ2-1, with 12 bases lining up with TRBD2. Germline V gives CDR1 GTSNPN, CDR2 SVGIG (reference sequence). The trim removed 0 bases at V and 5 bases at J, leaving 2 bases unmatched. The CDR3 runs to 15 residues.

This clone has just a few counts. The chain carries TRBV14 and TRBJ2-3; TRBD2 matches at 13 bases. The ends lost 1 base at V and 4 bases at J; junction bases unmatched: 5. The CDR3 has 17 residues. Germline lookup yields CDR1 SGHDN and CDR2 FVKESK. CDR3 loop: CASSQVTSGRAADTQYF. CDR3 sequence (DNA): TGTGCCAGCAGCCAAGTTACTAGCGGGAGGGCGGCAGATACGCAGTATTTT.

This sequence joins TRBV2 and TRBJ2-3, with 8 bases fitting TRBD2. This CDR3 is built from 15 residues. V shed 6 bases and J 1 base; nucleotides not matched to a gene: 6. Germline V lookup: CDR1 SNHLY, CDR2 FYNNEI. The CDR3: CASRGSGDRTDTQYF. CDR3 DNA sequence: TGTGCCAGCAGGGGTAGCGGGGACCGCACAGATACGCAGTATTTT.

The rearrangement uses TRBV28 and TRBJ1-2, with 7 nucleotides matching TRBD1. CDR1 and CDR2 (germline): MDHEN, SYDVKM. This CDR3 has 14 residues. The ends lost 7 bases at V and 4 bases at J; junction bases unmatched: 9. This chain's CDR3 is CASTHRQGLYGYTF. CDR3 in DNA: TGTGCCAGCACTCACCGACAGGGCCTCTATGGCTACACCTTC.

The chain links TRBV11-2 to TRBJ2-5; D possibly corresponds to TRBD1 (7 bases). CDR1 is SGHAT, CDR2 FQNNGV, per germline. The CDR3 extends over 14 amino acids. V was cut by 1 base and J by 5 bases, with 11 bases left in between. The CDR3 loop is CASSLGPGGETQYF. Here the CDR3 DNA reads TGTGCCAGCAGCTTAGGCCCAGGGGGGGAGACCCAGTACTTC.

The rearrangement links TRBV28 to TRBJ1-5, with D perhaps TRBD1 (6 bases). V lost 1 base, J lost 6 bases, and 25 bases lay in between. The CDR3 runs 19 residues. Germline assignment: CDR1 MDHEN and CDR2 SYDVKM. In nucleotides, the CDR3 is TGTGCCAGCAGTTTATTGGCCGCTCTCCCCCCGGACAGAATTCAGCCCCAGCATTTT. Amino acid sequence: CASSLLAALPPDRIQPQHF. The full variable domain, rest sourced from reference TRBV28 and TRBJ1-5, is DVKVTQSSRYLVKRTGEKVFLECVQDMDHENMFWYRQDPGLGLRLIYFSYDVKMKEKGDIPEGYSVSREKKERFSLILESASTNQTSMYLCASSLLAALPPDRIQPQHFGDGTRLSIL.

The chain has TRBV30 and TRBJ2-7, with a weak D call TRBD1 (6 bases). Germline V gene data show CDR1 as GTSNPN and CDR2 as SVGIG (reference sequence). The CDR3 runs to 15 residues. Trimming removed 0 bases from V and 1 base from J, with 13 bases in between. For the CDR3, the DNA is TGTGCCTGGAGTGTTGGGGTGGGGGCGTCCTACGAGCAGTACTTC. This encodes CAWSVGVGASYEQYF.

The V gene is TRBV29-1, the J gene TRBJ2-7; TRBD2 matches 11 bases. V dropped 0 bases and J dropped 6; count of bases not matched to a gene: 4. The CDR3 contains 14 residues. CDR1 is SQVTM, CDR2 ANQGSEA, per germline. The CDR3 loop is CSVEDLAGGAEQYF. In nucleotides, the CDR3 is TGCAGCGTTGAAGATCTAGCGGGAGGCGCCGAGCAGTACTTC.

This rearrangement joins TRBV25-1 to TRBJ2-5, with TRBD2 matching 7 bases. V shed 1 base and J 3 bases; nucleotides not matched to a gene: 8. The germline V gene encodes CDR1 MGHDK and CDR2 SYGVNS. This CDR3 comprises 16 residues. The CDR3 DNA is TGTGCCAGCAGTGAATCGGGAGCGGGGAGAAAAGAGACCCAGTACTTC. The encoded protein is CASSESGAGRKETQYF.